The 17 T cell receptor beta chains below were found in one sample sequenced in a study of T cell responses to AZD1222 COVID-19 vaccine. The repertoire was sequenced with immunoSEQ multiplex PCR; TCRdb's copy has only in-frame clones and lacks some. The data show over 100,000 clones, 80% to 90% seen once. Specimen: peripheral blood, collected on day 0 of AZD1222 vaccination. The receptors here all came from an adult in good health.

The chain has TRBV28 and TRBJ1-1; 7 bases are shared with TRBD1. This CDR3 comprises 15 residues. The V and J ends lost 6 bases and 5 bases, in that order; junction bases with no gene match: 12. Per the germline V gene, CDR1 is MDHEN and CDR2 is SYDVKM. CDR3 coding DNA: TGTGCCAGCAGGGCTCCCGGGACAGTCAAGACTGAAGCTTTCTTT. Residues: CASRAPGTVKTEAFF.

The genes are TRBV10-1 and TRBJ2-1; D is perhaps TRBD1 or TRBD2 (5 bases each). Germline V gene sequence: CDR1 WNHNN, CDR2 SYGVQD (reference sequence). This CDR3 region has 16 residues. V dropped 6 bases and J dropped 0 bases, with 15 bases sitting between them. The CDR3 spells CASRNPGQSSYNEQFF. For the CDR3, the DNA is TGCGCCAGCAGGAACCCGGGGCAGAGCTCCTACAATGAGCAGTTCTTC.

The CDR3 loop is CAWSPYPRDSQTSYSNQPQHF. The CDR3 DNA is TGTGCCTGGAGCCCCTACCCCCGGGACAGTCAAACCTCTTATAGCAATCAGCCCCAGCATTTT. The rearrangement uses TRBV30 and TRBJ1-5, with 7 nucleotides matching TRBD1. The V gene's germline CDR1 is GTSNPN and CDR2 SVGIG (reference sequence). This CDR3 contains 21 residues. Trimming removed 3 bases from V and 0 bases from J; junction bases left unmatched: 23. The full variable domain, in which reference TRBV30 and TRBJ1-5 provide the parts outside the CDR3, is SQTIHQWPATLVQPVGSPLSLECTVEGTSNPNLYWYRQAAGRGLQLLFYSVGIGQISSEVPQNLSASRPQDRQFILSSKKLLLSDSGFYLCAWSPYPRDSQTSYSNQPQHFGDGTRLSIL.

The sample holds one count of this clone. The chain carries TRBV5-4 and TRBJ1-2; 9 bases are a match to TRBD1. V lost 4 bases to trimming and J lost 8 bases; unmatched junction nucleotides: 12. Germline V gene sequence: CDR1 SGHNT, CDR2 YYREEE (reference sequence). The CDR3 runs 15 residues. Here the CDR3 reads CASSPPGQGLRGYTF. DNA of the CDR3: TGTGCCAGCAGCCCCCCGGGACAGGGTCTACGGGGCTACACCTTC.

CDR3 coding DNA: TGTGCCAGCAGCGAGGGGACAGGGGTGCAGTACTTC. Its protein is CASSEGTGVQYF. The rearrangement joins TRBV9 to TRBJ2-7; 10 nucleotides line up with TRBD1. This CDR3 has 12 amino acids. Germline V gene lookup returns CDR1 SGDLS and CDR2 YYNGEE. Germline trimming cut 3 bases from V and 9 bases from J; bases unmatched to any gene: 3. The full variable domain, completed using reference TRBV9 and TRBJ2-7, is DSGVTQTPKHLITATGQRVTLRCSPRSGDLSVYWYQQSLDQGLQFLIQYYNGEERAKGNILERFSAQQFPDLHSELNLSSLELGDSALYFCASSEGTGVQYFGPGTRLTVT.

The V and J genes are TRBV4-3 and TRBJ1-5, with 7 bases fitting TRBD1. CDR1 and CDR2 (germline): LGHNA, YSLEER. The CDR3 spans 17 residues. V lost 1 base, J lost 7 bases, and 13 bases stayed unmatched. The CDR3 here is CASSQVWRTGAGQPQHF. Written as DNA, the CDR3 is TGCGCCAGCAGCCAAGTCTGGCGAACAGGGGCAGGGCAGCCCCAGCATTTT.

The CDR3 bases are TGTGCCAGCAGCCCATGGGATTCCTCTGGAAACACCATATATTTT. This encodes CASSPWDSSGNTIYF. The chain joins TRBV7-9 to TRBJ1-3, with D unresolved. The V end lost 5 bases, the J end lost 0 bases, and 11 bases lay between the germline ends. The CDR3 has 15 residues. Germline lookup yields CDR1 SEHNR and CDR2 FQNEAQ (reference sequence).

The chain is built from TRBV28 and TRBJ2-1, with 9 bases aligning to TRBD1. The germline V gene has CDR1 MDHEN and CDR2 SYDVKM. This CDR3 is built from 15 residues. V lost 4 bases, J lost 4 bases, and 5 bases stayed unmatched. In DNA form, the CDR3 reads TGTGCCAGCAGTTCCGGGACAGGGTTATACAATGAGCAGTTCTTC. Translating gives CASSSGTGLYNEQFF.

The genes are TRBV6-5 and TRBJ2-3, with D possibly matching TRBD1 (5 bases). The germline V and J ends were trimmed by 6 bases and 2 bases, with 9 bases remaining between them. In germline, CDR1 is MNHEY, CDR2 SVGAGI. The CDR3 sequence is 13 residues long. Here the CDR3 reads CASSLRVTDTQYF. DNA for the CDR3: TGTGCCAGCAGCCTCAGGGTCACAGATACGCAGTATTTT.

This chain uses TRBV5-1 with TRBJ2-1; TRBD2 aligns across 11 bases. Germline-derived CDR1 and CDR2 are SGHRS and YFSETQ. CDR3 size: 16 residues. The V segment lost 2 bases and the J segment 9 bases; nucleotides outside the gene matches: 10. The CDR3 region has the DNA TGCGCCAGCAGCTTCCACCTTAGCGGGGGGGCGGGTGAGCAGTTCTTC. Its translation: CASSFHLSGGAGEQFF.

The chain combines TRBV7-9 with TRBJ1-2; 9 nucleotides match TRBD1. The V gene end was trimmed by 4 bases and the J gene end by 7 bases; junction bases not matched to a gene: 4. The CDR3 length is 13 residues. In germline, CDR1 is SEHNR, CDR2 FQNEAQ (reference sequence). CDR3 region: CASSSQTGGGYTF. DNA of the CDR3: TGTGCCAGCAGCTCCCAGACAGGGGGTGGCTACACCTTC.

This CDR3 is CASRSGGSSYNEQFF. The CDR3 bases are TGTGCCAGCAGGTCGGGCGGGAGCTCCTACAATGAGCAGTTCTTC. This chain uses TRBV2 with TRBJ2-1; 7 bases are shared with TRBD2. V dropped 6 bases and J dropped 0; count of bases not matched to a gene: 5. The germline V gene encodes CDR1 SNHLY and CDR2 FYNNEI. CDR3 length: 15 amino acids.

This chain joins TRBV27 and TRBJ1-1; 7 bases are a match to TRBD1. V lost 7 bases and J lost 5; bases outside the gene matches: 10. Per germline, CDR1 MNHEY and CDR2 SMNVEV (reference sequence). The CDR3 has 14 amino acids. Here the CDR3 DNA reads TGTGCCAGCATGCAGGGGGGTTGGTCGACTGAAGCTTTCTTT. This sequence encodes CASMQGGWSTEAFF.

This chain connects TRBV5-1 to TRBJ1-1; the D is unclear. V lost 0 bases and J 3 bases, leaving 9 bases between the germline ends. The CDR3 sequence is 14 residues long. Germline V gene sequence: CDR1 SGHRS, CDR2 YFSETQ. CDR3 coding DNA: TGCGCCAGCAGCTTGGTTCAGGTCGACACTGAAGCTTTCTTT. It translates to CASSLVQVDTEAFF.

V gene TRBV7-2 combines with J gene TRBJ2-1; D is unclear. Germline CDR1 is SGHTA and CDR2 is FQGNSA. Trimming left V 0 bases short and J 8 bases short, with 11 bases between. The CDR3 has 14 residues. CDR3 region: CASSLALGYDEQFF. CDR3 DNA: TGTGCCAGCAGCTTAGCGCTCGGTTATGATGAGCAGTTCTTC.

The chain carries TRBV28 and TRBJ1-1; D is unclear. Germline assignment: CDR1 MDHEN and CDR2 SYDVKM. This CDR3 region has 13 residues. V gave up 5 bases and J gave up 3 bases, with 10 bases separating them. The CDR3 loop is CASSNTWYTEAFF. Here the CDR3 DNA reads TGTGCCAGCAGTAACACGTGGTACACTGAAGCTTTCTTT.

The rearrangement uses TRBV28 and TRBJ1-2, with D tentatively TRBD1 (6 bases). The V end was cut by 7 bases, the J end by 5 bases, with 17 bases between. CDR1 is MDHEN and CDR2 is SYDVKM in the germline V gene. The length of the CDR3 is 14 residues. The CDR3 coding sequence is TGTGCCAGCAACCAACAGGGCCGACTTTATGGCTACACCTTC. It translates to CASNQQGRLYGYTF.